This T cell receptor (beta chain) was sequenced during a study of blood T cell repertoires in COVID-19. The overall study: PBMCs, B-cell-depleted T cells, or T cells were the source of the cDNA or gDNA that made up the material.

Original handling: Scientists estimated how many nucleated cells there were by amplifying reference gene primers. Data came from immunoSEQ multiplex PCR; TCRdb stores just in-frame clones and leaves some out. V, J and clone size were drawn from that table, and D and trimming were deduced from the DNA. The table has 250,000 to 350,000 clones, 87% seen once. All recovered Cohort 3 donors got two negative PCRs, got clearance, or saw symptom resolution. CDR1 and CDR2 from the germline V gene are GTSNPN and SVGIG (reference sequence). The J segment lost 6 bases and the V segment lost 4 bases, leaving 12 bases of the junction unmatched. CDR3 length equals 16 residues.

Sequenced: PBMCs or T cells enriched from blood (not recorded which). The clonotype was recovered from a woman aged 25 to 39 who had recovered from COVID-19. The gene calls are TRBV30 and TRBJ1-5; 10 nucleotides line up with TRBD1. The CDR3 here is CAWTPGGTGVGQPQHF. Here the CDR3 DNA reads TGTGCCTGGACCCCGGGGGGGACAGGGGTGGGTCAGCCCCAGCATTTT.